The entry below describes one TCR beta chain. These data belong to a study of early stage breast cancer tumors. Germline V gives CDR1 SGHRS, CDR2 YFSETQ. V was cut by 8 bases and J by 0 bases, with 14 bases left in between. CDR3 size: 14 residues. Here immunoSEQ multiplex PCR was the method, and the copy in TCRdb shows in-frame clones only, minus some. The profile shows about 72,000 clones, 65% to 80% of them singletons. This receptor was taken from a person aged 60 to 70 with breast cancer. The gene calls are TRBV5-1 and TRBJ1-1; D gene ambiguous. Source material: blood. As DNA, the CDR3 is TGCGCCAGAGGAGGATGTGGAGTGAACACTGAAGCTTTCTTT. Translating it yields CARGGCGVNTEAFF.